The 27 T cell receptor beta chains reported below all come from one sample, sequenced in a study of cytomegalovirus exposure and HLA in healthy donors. Primers included in the PCR were 60 Vbeta and 13 Jbeta primers. This table comes from immunoSEQ multiplex PCR, and its TCRdb copy is limited to in-frame clones, with some not included. The data contain 200,000 to 250,000 clones, 80% to 85% of them seen just once; the ten biggest clones take up 2.5% to 3%. Sequenced sample: PBMCs. Receptors originate from a woman aged 40 to 50 in good health and CMV-seronegative.

J is TRBJ2-7 and V is TRBV7-6, with TRBD1 matching 8 bases. V shed 4 bases and J 3 bases; nucleotides not matched to a gene: 8. The germline CDR1 and CDR2 sequences are SGHVS and FNYEAQ. This CDR3 spans 15 amino acids. The CDR3 reads CASSSPRTGIYEQYF. In DNA form, the CDR3 reads TGTGCCAGCAGCTCGCCCAGGACAGGGATCTACGAGCAGTACTTC.

The J gene is TRBJ2-1, the V gene TRBV5-1; 10 bases are shared with TRBD2. The V segment lost 0 bases and the J segment 0 bases; nucleotides outside the gene matches: 6. This CDR3 spans 18 amino acids. The germline CDR1 and CDR2 sequences are SGHRS and YFSETQ. The CDR3 DNA follows: TGCGCCAGCAGCTTGGGAAGCGGGAGGGCCACCTCCTACAATGAGCAGTTCTTC. The encoded protein is CASSLGSGRATSYNEQFF.

The V call is TRBV9, the J call TRBJ2-7; a possible D gene is TRBD1 (5 bases). Germline assignment: CDR1 SGDLS and CDR2 YYNGEE. Trimming cost V 0 bases and J 4 bases, with 14 bases left between them. The CDR3 is made up of 15 amino acids. In DNA form, the CDR3 reads TGTGCCAGCAGCGTAGGCAAAGGGGCCGGATACGAGCAGTACTTC. Protein: CASSVGKGAGYEQYF.

CDR3 nucleotides: TGTGCCTGGAACCCGGGACAGGGCGAAGCTTTCTTT. Its translation: CAWNPGQGEAFF. The chain links TRBV30 to TRBJ1-1; 9 nucleotides agree with TRBD1. V was clipped by 4 bases and J by 8 bases; unmatched bases: 5. Germline assignment: CDR1 GTSNPN and CDR2 SVGIG (reference sequence). CDR3 size: 12 residues.

The chain joins TRBV27 to TRBJ1-2; D uncertain. The CDR3 extends over 15 amino acids. V was clipped by 2 bases and J by 4 bases, with 14 bases between them. Germline assignment: CDR1 MNHEY and CDR2 SMNVEV (reference sequence). This CDR3 is CASSLGSNPGYGYTF. The CDR3 DNA is TGTGCCAGCAGTTTAGGCTCCAACCCAGGCTATGGCTACACCTTC.

The chain joins TRBV25-1 to TRBJ2-1; D possibly corresponds to TRBD2 (6 bases). The CDR3 totals 13 residues. V was shortened by 4 bases and J by 9 bases, with 13 bases between the two germline ends. In germline, CDR1 is MGHDK, CDR2 SYGVNS. The CDR3, as DNA: TGTGCCAGCAGTGCTGGGACTCTCGTTGAGCAGTTCTTC. Amino acid sequence: CASSAGTLVEQFF.

The chain joins TRBV27 to TRBJ2-7; TRBD2 matches 9 bases. Trimming at V came to 4 bases and at J to 1 base, leaving 8 bases not matched to a gene. Germline V gene lookup returns CDR1 MNHEY and CDR2 SMNVEV (reference sequence). The CDR3 is 16 residues long. CDR3 DNA: TGTGCCAGCAGTTCCACACCTAGCGGGGCATCCTACGAGCAGTACTTC. The encoded protein is CASSSTPSGASYEQYF.

The genes are TRBV7-2 and TRBJ1-5, with a possible D match to TRBD1 (5 bases). The CDR3 is 17 amino acids. Germline V CDR1 and CDR2: SGHTA, FQGNSA. V gave up 4 bases and J gave up 1 base, with 17 bases separating them. The CDR3 protein is CASSSPGGDESNQPQHF. CDR3 DNA: TGTGCCAGCAGCTCCCCCGGGGGAGACGAGAGCAATCAGCCCCAGCATTTT.

The V call is TRBV2, the J call TRBJ2-7; 8 bases line up with TRBD1. V was clipped by 4 bases and J by 2 bases; unmatched bases: 7. This CDR3 spans 15 amino acids. Germline CDR1 and CDR2: SNHLY and FYNNEI. CDR3 protein: CASSVLRGRTYEQYF. The CDR3 DNA sequence: TGTGCCAGCAGTGTTCTCAGGGGGCGAACCTACGAGCAGTACTTC. Together with reference TRBV2 and TRBJ2-7, the CDR3 gives the full variable domain: EPEVTQTPSHQVTQMGQEVILRCVPISNHLYFYWYRQILGQKVEFLVSFYNNEISEKSEIFDDQFSVERPDGSNFTLKIRSTKLEDSAMYFCASSVLRGRTYEQYFGPGTRLTVT.

CDR3 coding DNA: TGTGCCACCAGCAGACTAGCGGGACTTTCCTACGAGCAGTACTTC. Protein product: CATSRLAGLSYEQYF. The rearrangement links TRBV15 to TRBJ2-7; 9 positions match TRBD2. The length of the CDR3 is 15 residues. The germline CDR1 and CDR2 sequences are LNHNV and YYDKDF (reference sequence). V lost 2 bases to trimming and J lost 1 base; unmatched junction nucleotides: 3. Full variable domain (missing parts from reference TRBV15 and TRBJ2-7): DAMVIQNPRYQVTQFGKPVTLSCSQTLNHNVMYWYQQKSSQAPKLLFHYYDKDFNNEADTPDNFQSRRPNTSFCFLDIRSPGLGDTAMYLCATSRLAGLSYEQYFGPGTRLTVT.

This clone was recorded only once. V gene TRBV2 combines with J gene TRBJ1-2; weak D call: TRBD1 (5 bases). Germline CDR1 SNHLY, CDR2 FYNNEI. The CDR3 contains 17 residues. The V gene lost 5 bases and the J gene lost 2 bases, with 21 bases spanning the gap. The CDR3 DNA is TGTGCCAGCAGTTCCAACCCGACCTCGACAGTGAACTATGGCTACACCTTC. Protein: CASSSNPTSTVNYGYTF.

The rearrangement links TRBV7-2 to TRBJ2-2, with 7 positions matching TRBD2. Germline V lookup: CDR1 SGHTA, CDR2 FQGNSA. The CDR3 contains 17 residues. Unmatched junction bases numbered 6, after V lost 0 bases and J lost 2 bases. CDR3 protein: CASSLAATSSNTGELFF. As DNA, the CDR3 is TGTGCCAGCAGCTTAGCCGCGACTAGCTCCAACACCGGGGAGCTGTTTTTT.

This chain connects TRBV5-1 to TRBJ2-5, with 7 bases lining up with TRBD2. The end of the DNA is better explained by TRBJ2-7, so the J call may be wrong. This CDR3 region has 16 residues. Germline CDR1 and CDR2: SGHRS and YFSETQ. CDR3 protein: CASTKTTSYSPYEQYF. In nucleotides, the CDR3 is TGCGCCAGCACCAAAACGACTAGCTACAGTCCCTACGAGCAGTACTTC.

The CDR3 spells CASSPTGGSNEKLFF. CDR3 sequence (DNA): TGTGCCAGCAGCCCGACCGGGGGGTCTAATGAAAAACTGTTTTTT. The chain is built from TRBV7-3 and TRBJ1-4; a weak D match, TRBD1 (5 bases). The germline V gene encodes CDR1 SGHTA and CDR2 FQGTGA. V was shortened by 5 bases and J by 3 bases, with 13 bases between the two germline ends. CDR3 size: 15 residues.

The count of this clone is one. The genes are TRBV29-1 and TRBJ1-1; D is undetermined. Germline V gene data show CDR1 as SQVTM and CDR2 as ANQGSEA. Trimming took off 4 bases at V and 0 bases at J, with 3 bases between the two ends. CDR3 length: 11 amino acids. The CDR3 sequence: CSVGMNTEAFF. CDR3 DNA sequence: TGCAGCGTTGGTATGAACACTGAAGCTTTCTTT. Supplemented by reference TRBV29-1 and TRBJ1-1, the full variable domain reads SAVISQKPSRDICQRGTSLTIQCQVDSQVTMMFWYRQQPGQSLTLIATANQGSEATYESGFVIDKFPISRPNLTFSTLTVSNMSPEDSSIYLCSVGMNTEAFFGQGTRLTVV.

To note about this clone: The sample holds other DNA sequences that translate to the same CDR3. CDR3 nucleotides: TGTGCCAGCAGTTACAGGGGTTATGGCTACACCTTC. Its protein is CASSYRGYGYTF. The chain recombines TRBV6-5 with TRBJ1-2; weak D call: TRBD1 (5 bases). The V end was cut by 2 bases, the J end by 5 bases, with 6 bases between. Germline CDR1 reads MNHEY; CDR2 reads SVGAGI. The CDR3 sequence is 12 residues long.

About this clone: Other nucleotide sequences from this sample produce the same CDR3. The chain carries TRBV5-1 and TRBJ2-7, with TRBD1 matching 9 bases. Germline V lookup: CDR1 SGHRS, CDR2 YFSETQ. J was trimmed by 2 bases and V by 0 bases; bases with no gene match: 0. This CDR3 is built from 14 residues. The CDR3 loop is CASSLGQGAYEQYF. For the CDR3, the DNA is TGCGCCAGCAGCTTGGGACAGGGGGCCTACGAGCAGTACTTC.

The gene calls are TRBV5-1 and TRBJ2-3; 15 nucleotides agree with TRBD2. Germline CDR1 SGHRS, CDR2 YFSETQ. The J segment lost 1 base and the V segment lost 3 bases, leaving 3 bases of the junction unmatched. The CDR3 is 17 residues long. The CDR3 region has the DNA TGCGCCAGCAGCTCTTGGACTAGCGGGAGGGGCACAGATACGCAGTATTTT. This codes for CASSSWTSGRGTDTQYF.

V is TRBV7-8 and J is TRBJ2-1; 9 nucleotides agree with TRBD2. Germline CDR1 and CDR2: SGHVS and FQNEAQ. V lost 4 bases and J lost 4; bases outside the gene matches: 8. This CDR3 is 16 amino acids long. Here the CDR3 reads CASSSSGVGLYNEQFF. For the CDR3, the DNA is TGTGCCAGCAGCTCTAGCGGGGTGGGCCTTTACAATGAGCAGTTCTTC.

This chain uses TRBV7-2 with TRBJ2-1; 11 nucleotides line up with TRBD2. In germline, CDR1 is SGHTA, CDR2 FQGNSA. V lost 3 bases and J lost 3; bases outside the gene matches: 10. This CDR3 has 18 amino acids. In DNA, the CDR3 is TGTGCCAGCAGCTTCGCCCCCCCTCTAGCGGGAGGCTACAATGAGCAGTTCTTC. Translation gives CASSFAPPLAGGYNEQFF.

This clone was counted between two and nine times. V is TRBV28 and J is TRBJ2-5; possible D gene TRBD2, 6 bases. V was pared by 3 bases and J by 2 bases, with 13 bases between. The germline V gene has CDR1 MDHEN and CDR2 SYDVKM. The CDR3 spans 15 residues. CDR3 amino acids: CASSFPPSGQETQYF. The CDR3 DNA sequence: TGTGCCAGCAGTTTCCCCCCAAGCGGGCAAGAGACCCAGTACTTC.

The chain has TRBV28 and TRBJ1-2; TRBD1 agrees at 10 bases. The CDR3 covers 16 residues. Germline V lookup: CDR1 MDHEN, CDR2 SYDVKM. V lost 2 bases to trimming and J lost 6 bases; unmatched junction nucleotides: 9. The CDR3 spells CASSLSHGQGVNGYTF. DNA for the CDR3: TGTGCCAGCAGTTTAAGCCACGGACAGGGGGTCAATGGCTACACCTTC.

The chain is built from TRBV9 and TRBJ1-2, with a weak D call TRBD1 (5 bases). Trimming left V 0 bases short and J 5 bases short, with 14 bases between. Germline lookup yields CDR1 SGDLS and CDR2 YYNGEE. This CDR3 is built from 15 residues. CDR3 nucleotides: TGTGCCAGCAGCGTAGGGGGGGGGTATGGGTATGGCTACACCTTC. It specifies CASSVGGGYGYGYTF.

The V and J genes are TRBV4-1 and TRBJ2-7; D might be TRBD2 (5 bases). V was pared by 5 bases and J by 4 bases, with 15 bases between. The V gene's germline CDR1 is MGHRA and CDR2 YSYEKL. The CDR3 has 14 residues. The CDR3 nucleotides are TGCGCCAGCAGCGGTGTTGGAGCGGATTACGAGCAGTACTTC. Amino acid sequence: CASSGVGADYEQYF.

This sequence joins TRBV7-9 and TRBJ2-3; 7 bases are shared with TRBD1. Trimming at V came to 2 bases and at J to 2 bases, leaving 13 bases not matched to a gene. CDR3 size: 18 residues. Per germline, CDR1 SEHNR and CDR2 FQNEAQ (reference sequence). CDR3 in amino acids: CASSLSHKPGQHTDTQYF. CDR3 nucleotides: TGTGCCAGCAGCTTATCTCACAAACCGGGACAGCACACAGATACGCAGTATTTT.

V and J are TRBV5-4 and TRBJ2-1, with 9 bases identical to TRBD2. The CDR3 spans 13 residues. Trimming took 3 bases from V and 15 from J; bases not matched to a gene: 10. Germline assignment: CDR1 SGHNT and CDR2 YYREEE (reference sequence). CDR3 amino acids: CASSWRGSAGGFF. The DNA for the CDR3 is TGTGCCAGCAGCTGGAGAGGGTCAGCGGGAGGGTTCTTC. The full variable domain, in which reference TRBV5-4 and TRBJ2-1 provide the parts outside the CDR3, is ETGVTQSPTHLIKTRGQQVTLRCSSQSGHNTVSWYQQALGQGPQFIFQYYREEENGRGNFPPRFSGLQFPNYSSELNVNALELDDSALYLCASSWRGSAGGFFGPGTRLTVL.

The sample holds a few counts of this clone. The chain employs TRBV15 and TRBJ2-7; D not resolved. In germline, CDR1 is LNHNV, CDR2 YYDKDF (reference sequence). The CDR3 covers 13 residues. The CDR3, as DNA: TGTGTCCGATCGGGTAGCTTTGGGTACGAGCAGTACTTC. It codes for CVRSGSFGYEQYF.